This is a list of T cell receptor beta chains from one sample in a study of early T cells in non-severe SARS-CoV-2 infection. TCRdb passed the 5' RACE reads through MiXCR, listing each CDR3 protein once. This table has about 61,000 distinct CDR3 sequences, about 12% appearing once. Sequenced here: whole blood, sampled at baseline. These receptors were collected from an adult who was a healthcare worker with PCR-confirmed SARS-CoV-2 infection or an uninfected control (not recorded which). The donor label of this sample is uncertain. The CDR3 runs from the conserved cysteine through the conserved F or W. Where a row states a size, it is once, few, many or the class of an expanded clone; other rows omit it.

size	V	CDR3
few	TRBV27	CASSLSTGGGRSYNSPLHF
-	TRBV6-4	CASSDGSYNEQFF
-	TRBV5-1	CASSQGLAGGESSYNEQFF
many	TRBV5-5	CASSRGTVKNEQFF
few	TRBV5-1	CASSPRAGTSGNTIYF
-	TRBV12-3/TRBV12-4	CASTRQGVAYTF
few	TRBV12-3/TRBV12-4	CATTGGTDTQYF
few	TRBV11-2	CASSRGQYLGNTIYF
-	TRBV3-1	CASSGGQWGTDTQYF
few	TRBV15	CATSRERPSSYNSPLHF